The clone carrying this TCR beta chain is a singleton in its sample. The data belong to a study of cytomegalovirus exposure and HLA in healthy donors. TCRdb's table, derived via immunoSEQ multiplex PCR, lists solely in-frame clones and lacks some. The sample has more than 85,000 clones; roughly 89% are singletons. CDR3 length: 16 amino acids. The J segment lost 0 bases and the V segment lost 7 bases, leaving 5 bases of the junction unmatched. The V gene's germline CDR1 is MRHNA and CDR2 SNTAGT. Sequenced sample: PBMCs. The chain carries TRBV6-4 and TRBJ2-2, with 10 bases matching TRBD2. The sequence was collected from a woman aged 18-29 years in good health and CMV-seronegative. Here the CDR3 reads CASITSGATNTGELFF. The CDR3 region has the DNA TGTGCCAGCATAACTAGCGGGGCTACGAACACCGGGGAGCTGTTTTTT.